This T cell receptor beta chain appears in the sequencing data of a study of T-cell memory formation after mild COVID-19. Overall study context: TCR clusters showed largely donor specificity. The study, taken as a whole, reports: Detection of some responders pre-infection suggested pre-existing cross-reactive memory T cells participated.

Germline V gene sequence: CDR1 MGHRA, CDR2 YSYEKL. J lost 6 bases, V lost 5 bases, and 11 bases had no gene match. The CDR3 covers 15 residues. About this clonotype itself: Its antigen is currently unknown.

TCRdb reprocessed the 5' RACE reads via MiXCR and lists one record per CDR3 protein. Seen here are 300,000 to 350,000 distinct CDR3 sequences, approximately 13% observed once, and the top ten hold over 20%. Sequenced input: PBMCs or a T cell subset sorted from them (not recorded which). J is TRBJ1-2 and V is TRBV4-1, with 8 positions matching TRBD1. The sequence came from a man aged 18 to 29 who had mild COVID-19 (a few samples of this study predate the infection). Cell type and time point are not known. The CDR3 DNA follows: TGCGCCAGCAGCGCCCCAGGCAGGGGGCGTAATGGCTACACCTTC. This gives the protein CASSAPGRGRNGYTF.